The rows below give T cell receptor beta chains drawn from one sample of a study of blood T cell repertoires in COVID-19. Clones were sequenced by immunoSEQ multiplex PCR, and TCRdb holds only the in-frame ones, with some missing. In the table there are about 180,000 clones, around 76% of which are singletons. Sequencing was carried out using peripheral blood. Every receptor here comes from a woman in her seventies with acute or convalescent COVID-19. Each CDR3 is given with its conserved first and last residue. A D gene is named only where the DNA matches it firmly. Clone size is given for some rows only: seen once, a few or many times, or a class if the clone is expanded.

D | size | J | V | CDR3 | DNA
- | - | TRBJ1-1 | TRBV30 | CAWRNRADTEAFF | TGTGCCTGGCGAAACAGGGCGGACACTGAAGCTTTCTTT
TRBD1 | - | TRBJ1-4 | TRBV5-1 | CASSLMTGDPLNEKLFF | TGCGCCAGCAGCTTGATGACAGGGGACCCTCTTAATGAAAAACTGTTTTTT
- | - | TRBJ2-2 | TRBV7-2 | CASSLVGNQGTGELFF | TGTGCCAGCAGCTTAGTAGGGAACCAGGGGACCGGGGAGCTGTTTTTT
TRBD2 | - | TRBJ2-1 | TRBV19 | CASSQPGGGKNEQFF | TGTGCCAGTAGCCAACCTGGGGGGGGGAAAAATGAGCAGTTCTTC
- | - | TRBJ2-7 | TRBV2 | CASRGESSYEQYF | TGTGCCAGCCGCGGGGAAAGCTCCTACGAGCAGTACTTC
- | - | TRBJ2-1 | TRBV5-6 | CASSLMEPYNYNEQFF | TGTGCCAGCAGCTTGATGGAGCCCTATAACTACAATGAGCAGTTCTTC
- | - | TRBJ1-5 | TRBV19 | CASSIRAARARNQPQHF | TGTGCCAGTAGTATAAGGGCGGCCAGGGCACGTAATCAGCCCCAGCATTTT
- | - | TRBJ2-7 | TRBV9 | CASSVAAGAGGEQYF | TGTGCCAGCAGCGTTGCCGCAGGGGCGGGTGGGGAGCAGTACTTC
TRBD2 | - | TRBJ2-1 | TRBV6-6 | CASSYKRGGLNNEQFF | TGTGCCAGCAGTTACAAGCGGGGGGGCCTGAACAATGAGCAGTTCTTC
- | - | TRBJ2-2 | TRBV24-1 | CATEVVNTGELFF | TGTGCCACGGAGGTCGTGAACACCGGGGAGCTGTTTTTT
- | once | TRBJ2-3 | TRBV5-1 | CASSLRGAGTDTQYF | TGCGCCAGCAGCCTCCGGGGGGCCGGCACAGATACGCAGTATTTT
TRBD1 | - | TRBJ1-2 | TRBV27 | CASSLSRGTGSPYGYTF | TGTGCCAGCAGTTTATCGCGTGGGACAGGGTCCCCCTATGGCTACACCTTC
- | - | TRBJ2-4 | TRBV11-2 | CASSLLAAKNIQYF | TGTGCCAGCAGCCTCCTGGCAGCCAAAAACATTCAGTACTTC
- | - | TRBJ2-7 | TRBV6-2/TRBV6-3 | CASSYSDSYSYEQYF | TGTGCCAGCAGTTACTCCGACTCCTACTCCTACGAGCAGTACTTC
- | once | TRBJ1-2 | TRBV6-6 | CASSRYGPDGILYHGYTF | TGTGCCAGCAGTCGATACGGTCCAGACGGGATATTGTACCATGGCTACACCTTC
TRBD1 | - | TRBJ1-6 | TRBV27 | CASRREGAQGMNSPLHF | TGTGCCAGCAGGCGAGAGGGGGCTCAAGGAATGAATTCACCCCTCCACTTT
TRBD1 | - | TRBJ2-2 | TRBV19 | CASRKDRGQLTGELFF | TGTGCCAGTAGGAAAGACAGGGGACAATTGACCGGGGAGCTGTTTTTT
- | once | TRBJ2-7 | TRBV5-4 | CASSLDRVGTYEQYF | TGTGCCAGCAGCTTGGATAGGGTCGGGACCTACGAGCAGTACTTC
TRBD2 | - | TRBJ2-3 | TRBV7-2 | CASSTVAGGLFRDGDTQYF | TGTGCCAGCAGCACCGTAGCGGGAGGCCTGTTCCGCGATGGAGATACGCAGTATTTT
TRBD1 | - | TRBJ1-2 | TRBV28 | CASSRPGTGMYGYTF | TGTGCCAGCAGTAGACCCGGGACAGGGATGTATGGCTACACCTTC
- | - | TRBJ1-1 | TRBV27 | CASSLTDRLSRRNTEAFF | TGTGCCAGCAGTTTAACCGACAGACTTAGCCGCCGGAACACTGAAGCTTTCTTT
- | - | TRBJ1-1 | TRBV5-6 | CASSYVEAEAFF | TGTGCCAGCAGCTACGTTGAGGCTGAAGCTTTCTTT
- | once | TRBJ2-3 | TRBV5-1 | CASSLAGVTDTQYF | TGCGCCAGCAGCTTGGCCGGGGTAACAGATACGCAGTATTTT
- | once | TRBJ2-3 | TRBV6-2/TRBV6-3 | CASSPWALGSPDTQYF | TGTGCCAGCAGTCCCTGGGCCCTCGGTTCCCCAGATACGCAGTATTTT
- | - | TRBJ2-6 | TRBV14 | CASSRGQSDVLTF | TGTGCCAGCAGCCGGGGGCAGAGCGACGTCCTGACTTTC
- | few | TRBJ1-2 | TRBV30 | CAWKPGFNYGYTF | TGTGCCTGGAAACCAGGGTTTAACTATGGCTACACCTTC
- | - | TRBJ1-5 | TRBV7-2 | CASSLFAGSSNQPQHF | TGTGCCAGCAGCTTATTCGCGGGATCTAGCAATCAGCCCCAGCATTTT
- | - | TRBJ1-4 | TRBV11-2 | CASSRTGGVWEKLFF | TGTGCCAGCAGCAGGACGGGGGGCGTATGGGAAAAACTGTTTTTT
TRBD2 | once | TRBJ2-5 | TRBV5-6 | CASSLVVSGGGETQYF | TGTGCCAGCAGCTTGGTGGTTAGCGGGGGCGGAGAGACCCAGTACTTC
- | - | TRBJ1-4 | TRBV9 | CASSVDGTPTNEKLFF | TGTGCCAGCAGCGTAGATGGGACACCAACAAATGAAAAACTGTTTTTT
- | - | TRBJ2-7 | TRBV28 | CATQTFFSYEQYF | TGTGCCACCCAGACTTTCTTCTCCTACGAGCAGTACTTC
- | - | TRBJ1-6 | TRBV28 | CASSRQVYSPLHF | TGTGCCAGCAGTCGACAGGTGTATTCACCCCTCCACTTT
- | - | TRBJ1-2 | TRBV5-4 | CAIGGGNYGYTF | TGTGCCATCGGAGGCGGAAACTATGGCTACACCTTC
TRBD2 | - | TRBJ2-3 | TRBV2 | CASSARLAGLDTQYF | TGTGCCAGCAGTGCCCGACTAGCGGGGCTAGATACGCAGTATTTT
TRBD1 | - | TRBJ1-5 | TRBV2 | CASSSLLGTARAGLAQHF | TGTGCCAGCAGTTCATTACTTGGGACAGCAAGGGCCGGCTTGGCCCAGCATTTT
- | - | TRBJ2-1 | TRBV6-4 | CASSDSPGAENEQFF | TGTGCCAGCAGTGACTCGCCAGGGGCTGAGAATGAGCAGTTCTTC
TRBD2 | - | TRBJ2-5 | TRBV3-1/TRBV3-2 | CASSRTSGGEGETQYF | TGTGCCAGCAGCCGGACTAGCGGGGGCGAGGGAGAGACCCAGTACTTC
- | - | TRBJ2-5 | TRBV9 | CASSVEQGRETQYF | TGTGCCAGCAGCGTAGAACAGGGTCGGGAGACCCAGTACTTC
- | once | TRBJ2-1 | TRBV7-8 | CASSLYGSVEQFF | TGTGCCAGCAGCTTATACGGGTCCGTTGAGCAGTTCTTC
- | - | TRBJ2-1 | TRBV2 | CASSEGQGGQFF | TGTGCCAGCAGTGAAGGGCAAGGAGGGCAGTTCTTC